A selection of T cell receptor beta chains follows, all from one sample in a study of blood T cell repertoires in COVID-19. Data came from immunoSEQ multiplex PCR; TCRdb stores just in-frame clones and leaves some out. The sample carries 150,000 or so clones, less than 90% recorded once. Sequencing was performed on PBMCs or T cells enriched from blood (not recorded which). The receptors stem from a woman in her fifties or sixties who had been exposed to COVID-19. The CDR3 runs from the conserved cysteine through the conserved F or W. The D gene is left open where the match is weak. Where a row states a size, it is once, few, many or the class of an expanded clone; other rows omit it.

j_gene	v_gene	abundance	d_gene	CDR3nt	CDR3aa
TRBJ1-1	TRBV6-5	.	TRBD1	TGTGCCAGCAGTTACCTCGGGACAGGGAACACTGAAGCTTTCTTT	CASSYLGTGNTEAFF
TRBJ1-5	TRBV7-9	.	.	TGTGCCAGCAGCTTAGGAGGGTCGCCCCAGCATTTT	CASSLGGSPQHF
TRBJ1-3	TRBV5-1	.	TRBD1	TGCGCCAGCAGCTTGGCAGGACAGGGGGTTGGAAACACCATATATTTT	CASSLAGQGVGNTIYF
TRBJ1-2	TRBV19	.	.	TGTGCCAGTACCAATAAGGCGGGTGGCTACACCTTC	CASTNKAGGYTF
TRBJ1-1	TRBV14	once	.	TGTGCCAGCAGCCCCCGTCCAGGGACTGAAGCTTTCTTT	CASSPRPGTEAFF
TRBJ1-2	TRBV6-5	.	.	TGTGCCAGCAGCAGAAGTCGGGACTATGGCTACACCTTC	CASSRSRDYGYTF
TRBJ1-2	TRBV29-1	.	TRBD1	TGCAGCGTTGAATTAGACAGGGCGAACTATGGCTACACCTTC	CSVELDRANYGYTF
TRBJ2-2	TRBV7-9	.	.	TGTGCCAGCAGCTTAGGAGGTGGTGCGGGCCACCTTAACACCGGGGAGCTGTTTTTT	CASSLGGGAGHLNTGELFF
TRBJ2-7	TRBV7-2	.	TRBD2	TGTGCCAGCAGCCCCGGCGGGACTAGCGGGTTCAAGTACTTC	CASSPGGTSGFKYF
TRBJ2-1	TRBV7-9	.	.	TGTGCCACCAGGGGAGACTACAATGAGCAGTTCTTC	CATRGDYNEQFF
TRBJ2-3	TRBV7-2	.	.	TGTGCCAGCAGCCCCCGCGGGGGCCCAGATACGCAGTATTTT	CASSPRGGPDTQYF
TRBJ2-1	TRBV29-1	.	.	TGCAGCGTTGAAAGCGGACGAAGCTCCTACAATGAGCAGTTCTTC	CSVESGRSSYNEQFF
TRBJ2-3	TRBV7-2	.	TRBD2	TGTGCCAGCAGCCTAGCGGGGGCTCACACAGATACGCAGTATTTT	CASSLAGAHTDTQYF
TRBJ1-2	TRBV18	.	TRBD1	TGTGCCAGCTCACCACCGGTGGTTTTTGACAGGGATTACTATGGCTACACCTTC	CASSPPVVFDRDYYGYTF
TRBJ1-1	TRBV15	.	.	TGTGCCACCAGCAGAGAGAGGGGGTTTACTGAAGCTTTCTTT	CATSRERGFTEAFF
TRBJ1-3	TRBV6-5	.	.	TGTGCCAGCACCACAGACAGTACGGGTGGAAACACCATATATTTT	CASTTDSTGGNTIYF
TRBJ2-5	TRBV27	.	.	TGTGCCAGCAGTTTATGGGTCGGGGACCAAGAGACCCAGTACTTC	CASSLWVGDQETQYF
TRBJ2-5	TRBV27	.	TRBD1	TGTGCCAGCAGTTCGGACAGGGGATTGAAGGGGACCCAGTACTTC	CASSSDRGLKGTQYF
TRBJ2-5	TRBV5-6	once	TRBD2	TGTGCCAGCAGCCGGACTAGCGGGAGAAGGGCAGAGACCCAGTACTTC	CASSRTSGRRAETQYF
TRBJ1-2	TRBV30	.	.	TGTGCCTGGAGTGTAAGTCAGGATGGCTACACCTTC	CAWSVSQDGYTF
TRBJ2-3	TRBV13	.	.	TGTGCCAGCAGCTTAGAGGACTCAGCAGATACGCAGTATTTT	CASSLEDSADTQYF
TRBJ2-3	TRBV6-5	.	.	TGTGCCAGCAGTTACTCGAATCAGGGGAATACAGATACGCAGTATTTT	CASSYSNQGNTDTQYF
TRBJ1-2	TRBV6-5	.	.	TGTGCCAGCAGTTACACAGGTCGAAACTATGGCTACACCTTC	CASSYTGRNYGYTF
TRBJ2-1	TRBV7-7	.	.	TGTGCTAGCACCCCAAGCTACAGGAGCTCCTACAATGAGCAGTTCTTC	CASTPSYRSSYNEQFF
TRBJ2-1	TRBV5-1	.	.	TGCGCCAGCAGTGAAATTACAGGGTCCTTGCAGTTCTTC	CASSEITGSLQFF
TRBJ2-7	TRBV10-3	.	.	TGTGCCATCAGTACCCGAAGCGGTTCCTACGAGCAGTACTTC	CAISTRSGSYEQYF
TRBJ2-1	TRBV12-5	.	.	TGTGCTAGTGGGAATAGCGGCTTCTCCTACAATGAGCAGTTCTTC	CASGNSGFSYNEQFF
TRBJ2-5	TRBV4-1	.	TRBD2	TGCGCCAGCAGCCAAGATGCGAGGACTAGCCTCCAAGAGACCCAGTACTTC	CASSQDARTSLQETQYF
TRBJ2-1	TRBV24-1	.	.	TGTGCCACCAGTGATCCCCGAATACTAAGCAATGAGCAGTTCTTC	CATSDPRILSNEQFF
TRBJ1-1	TRBV12-3/TRBV12-4	.	.	TGTGCCAGCACGGGGAACACTGAAGCTTTCTTT	CASTGNTEAFF
TRBJ1-1	TRBV18	.	.	TGTGCCAGCTCACCACCAAACAGCAACACTGAAGCTTTCTTT	CASSPPNSNTEAFF
TRBJ2-1	TRBV20-1	.	.	TGCAGTGCTACGCTAGACAATGAGCAGTTCTTC	CSATLDNEQFF
TRBJ1-2	TRBV19	.	.	TGTGCCAGTAGTATCTTGAACTATGGCTACACCTTC	CASSILNYGYTF
TRBJ1-3	TRBV10-2	few	.	TGCGCCAGCAGCCAGGGGCCTGGAAACACCATATATTTT	CASSQGPGNTIYF
TRBJ2-1	TRBV21-1	.	.	TGTGCCAGCAGCCCCCGGACAGGGGAGAATGAGCAGTTCTTC	CASSPRTGENEQFF